The rows below give T cell receptor beta chains drawn from one sample of a study of a mutant IDH1 vaccine in newly diagnosed glioma. No antigen has been identified for these receptors. Assay: immunoSEQ multiplex PCR; the TCRdb copy retains only in-frame clones and omits some. The repertoire holds under 85,000 clones, with around 83% as singletons. Sequencing was performed on PBMCs, taken from a glioma patient whose treatment included an IDH1 peptide vaccine. These receptors were taken from a woman in her forties or fifties with glioma. Both conserved end residues are part of each CDR3. Fields, in order: J gene, D gene, V gene, clone size, CDR3 protein, CDR3 DNA. D genes are given only for firm matches. The listing skips clone size in some rows; elsewhere it reads once, few, many or a size class.

>TRBJ2-1|TRBD1|TRBV6-6|.
CASSSPDRANNEQFF
TGTGCCAGCAGTTCCCCGGACAGGGCTAACAATGAGCAGTTCTTC
>TRBJ2-1|.|TRBV11-1|.
CASSLRLDYNEQFF
TGTGCCAGCAGCTTAAGACTGGACTATAATGAGCAGTTCTTC
>TRBJ1-2|.|TRBV14|.
CASSQWGGNYGYTF
TGTGCCAGCAGCCAGTGGGGGGGAAACTATGGCTACACCTTC
>TRBJ2-5|TRBD2|TRBV7-3|.
CASSTLAGGYETQYF
TGTGCCAGCAGCACCCTAGCGGGAGGGTATGAGACCCAGTACTTC
>TRBJ2-7|.|TRBV7-9|.
CASSPTLGGRPYEQYF
TGTGCCAGCAGCCCCACCCTAGGGGGGCGCCCATACGAGCAGTACTTC
>TRBJ2-5|.|TRBV5-1|.
CASSSWAGMVETQYF
TGCGCCAGCAGCAGCTGGGCGGGGATGGTGGAGACCCAGTACTTC
>TRBJ1-2|.|TRBV2|.
CASTDPGGAYGYTF
TGTGCCAGCACCGACCCCGGGGGCGCCTATGGCTACACCTTC
>TRBJ2-7|TRBD1|TRBV29-1|.
CSVLGTGTKQYF
TGCAGCGTCCTAGGGACAGGGACGAAGCAGTACTTC
>TRBJ2-3|.|TRBV6-5|.
CASTLRPSDTQYF
TGTGCCAGCACGCTCCGGCCATCCGATACGCAGTATTTT
>TRBJ1-6|.|TRBV28|.
CASSGGKLNLRNSPLHF
TGTGCCAGCAGTGGGGGGAAGTTAAACCTGAGGAATTCACCCCTCCACTTT
>TRBJ2-1|TRBD2|TRBV28|.
CASILAGGYNEQFF
TGTGCCAGCATCCTAGCGGGAGGGTACAATGAGCAGTTCTTC
>TRBJ2-1|TRBD2|TRBV30|.
CAWGLAGSNEQFF
TGTGCCTGGGGTCTAGCGGGATCCAATGAGCAGTTCTTC
>TRBJ2-7|.|TRBV28|.
CASSLPPGAGFYEQYF
TGTGCCAGCAGTTTACCCCCAGGGGCAGGCTTCTACGAGCAGTACTTC
>TRBJ2-7|.|TRBV4-1|.
CASSQRRLSAEQYF
TGCGCCAGCAGCCAAAGACGGCTATCCGCCGAGCAGTACTTC
>TRBJ1-2|.|TRBV7-9|.
CASSLSPPQYYGYTF
TGTGCCAGCAGCTTATCCCCCCCCCAGTACTATGGCTACACCTTC
>TRBJ2-3|.|TRBV10-1|few
CASSESKDTQYF
TGCGCCAGCAGTGAGTCTAAAGATACGCAGTATTTT
>TRBJ1-2|TRBD1|TRBV28|once
CASSPPTGGGYTF
TGTGCCAGCAGTCCACCGACAGGGGGCGGCTACACCTTC
>TRBJ1-1|.|TRBV5-1|.
CASSVAALPTEAFF
TGCGCCAGCAGCGTGGCAGCCTTGCCCACTGAAGCTTTCTTT
>TRBJ2-7|.|TRBV28|once
CASSLLNEQYF
TGTGCCAGCAGTTTACTGAACGAGCAGTACTTC
>TRBJ2-7|.|TRBV28|.
CASSQAHLFSSYEQYF
TGTGCCAGCAGCCAGGCACATCTTTTTAGCTCCTACGAGCAGTACTTC
>TRBJ1-1|.|TRBV5-1|.
CASSSAAQGRTEAFF
TGCGCCAGCAGCTCTGCGGCTCAGGGTAGGACTGAAGCTTTCTTT
>TRBJ2-2|.|TRBV27|.
CASSSLRGGELFF
TGTGCCAGCAGTTCTTTGCGAGGCGGGGAGCTGTTTTTT
>TRBJ1-1|TRBD1|TRBV18|.
CASDSGTGGLNTEAFF
TGTGCCAGCGATAGCGGGACAGGAGGATTGAACACTGAAGCTTTCTTT
>TRBJ1-2|.|TRBV9|.
CASSDRDPYYGYTF
TGTGCCAGCAGCGACAGGGATCCGTACTATGGCTACACCTTC
>TRBJ2-7|TRBD2|TRBV7-2|.
CASSSRTSGSREQYF
TGTGCCAGCAGCTCCCGGACTAGCGGGAGTCGCGAGCAGTACTTC
>TRBJ2-1|TRBD2|TRBV4-1|.
CASSQVPGRTNYNEQFF
TGCGCCAGCAGCCAAGTGCCCGGGAGGACCAACTACAATGAGCAGTTCTTC
>TRBJ1-1|.|TRBV2|few
CASSPDWNTEAFF
TGTGCCAGCAGTCCAGATTGGAACACTGAAGCTTTCTTT
>TRBJ1-3|TRBD1|TRBV5-1|.
CASSSGQGRTGNTIYF
TGCGCCAGCAGCTCCGGACAGGGAAGGACTGGAAACACCATATATTTT
>TRBJ2-1|.|TRBV2|.
CASSEQGAVLSYNEQFF
TGTGCCAGCAGTGAACAGGGAGCGGTACTCTCCTACAATGAGCAGTTCTTC
>TRBJ2-5|TRBD2|TRBV30|.
CAWSKQGAPSGRAETQYF
TGTGCCTGGAGTAAGCAGGGGGCACCGAGCGGGAGGGCAGAGACCCAGTACTTC
>TRBJ2-7|TRBD1|TRBV30|.
CAWSVRGREQYF
TGTGCCTGGAGTGTAAGGGGGCGCGAGCAGTACTTC
>TRBJ2-1|TRBD1|TRBV5-1|.
CASSRTGGYNEQFF
TGCGCCAGCAGCAGAACAGGGGGCTACAATGAGCAGTTCTTC
>TRBJ1-5|.|TRBV28|once
CASSELGRQPQHF
TGTGCCAGCAGTGAGTTAGGAAGGCAGCCCCAGCATTTT
>TRBJ2-7|.|TRBV10-3|.
CAISESEAYEQYF
TGTGCCATCAGTGAGTCGGAAGCTTACGAGCAGTACTTC
>TRBJ2-1|.|TRBV11-1|.
CASSSREGGYNEQFF
TGTGCCAGCAGCTCCCGGGAAGGGGGCTACAATGAGCAGTTCTTC
>TRBJ2-5|.|TRBV11-2|.
CASSLGQIQETQYF
TGTGCCAGCAGCTTAGGGCAGATCCAAGAGACCCAGTACTTC
>TRBJ1-5|.|TRBV27|.
CASSSLSPNQPQHF
TGTGCCAGCAGCTCCTTGAGCCCCAATCAGCCCCAGCATTTT
>TRBJ1-1|.|TRBV10-1|.
CASSPSGGLTEAFF
TGCGCCAGCAGTCCATCAGGAGGTTTGACTGAAGCTTTCTTT
>TRBJ2-3|.|TRBV20-1|.
CSARKPDTQYF
TGCAGTGCTAGAAAACCAGATACGCAGTATTTT
>TRBJ2-7|.|TRBV7-6|.
CASSQTGRGGHEQYF
TGTGCCAGCAGCCAAACGGGCAGGGGAGGGCACGAGCAGTACTTC
>TRBJ1-6|.|TRBV6-4|.
CASSDGDTSPLHF
TGTGCCAGCAGTGACGGGGACACTTCACCCCTCCACTTT
>TRBJ2-1|.|TRBV11-2|.
CASSLDFGGYYNEQFF
TGTGCCAGCAGCTTAGATTTTGGGGGGTACTACAATGAGCAGTTCTTC
>TRBJ1-5|TRBD1|TRBV29-1|.
CSVPAGTGGSNQPQHF
TGCAGCGTCCCAGCCGGGACAGGGGGCAGCAATCAGCCCCAGCATTTT
>TRBJ1-2|.|TRBV7-9|.
CASGEHGYTF
TGTGCCAGCGGAGAACATGGCTACACCTTC
>TRBJ2-7|TRBD2|TRBV11-2|.
CASSLDNSGRVYEQYF
TGTGCCAGCAGCTTAGACAATAGCGGGAGAGTCTACGAGCAGTACTTC
>TRBJ2-1|TRBD2|TRBV11-2|.
CASSPLAGGINEQFF
TGTGCCAGCAGTCCTCTAGCGGGAGGGATAAATGAGCAGTTCTTC
>TRBJ2-7|TRBD2|TRBV6-5|.
CASSYGLAGAGNEQYF
TGTGCCAGCAGTTACGGACTAGCGGGAGCCGGGAACGAGCAGTACTTC
>TRBJ2-7|.|TRBV5-1|.
CASSLVQASYEQYF
TGCGCCAGCAGCTTGGTACAGGCCTCCTACGAGCAGTACTTC
>TRBJ1-2|.|TRBV6-5|.
CASTPLRQDYGYTF
TGTGCCAGCACCCCCCTAAGACAGGACTATGGCTACACCTTC